These 16 T cell receptor beta chains share one sample of origin, sequenced in a study of blood T cell repertoires in COVID-19. Some clones are missing from TCRdb's copy, which holds only in-frame ones; the method was immunoSEQ multiplex PCR. The data contain 170,000 or so clones, 89% of them singletons. Sequenced sample: peripheral blood. The receptors originated from a young man who had recovered from COVID-19.

The chain joins TRBV6-4 to TRBJ2-7; tentative D call: TRBD2 (5 bases). Trimming shortened V by 5 bases and J by 2 bases, and 22 bases separated the two germline ends. Germline-derived CDR1 and CDR2 are MRHNA and SNTAGT. The CDR3 covers 17 residues. Written as DNA, the CDR3 is TGTGCCAGCAGTCTGTCTGTAGGAGGACGGGAAGCCTACGAGCAGTACTTC. This encodes CASSLSVGGREAYEQYF.

This chain joins TRBV4-1 and TRBJ2-2; 7 bases agree with TRBD1. J lost 6 bases, V lost 2 bases, and 15 bases had no gene match. The CDR3 totals 18 residues. Germline V gene sequence: CDR1 MGHRA, CDR2 YSYEKL. CDR3 DNA sequence: TGCGCCAGCAGCCAACGTATAAACGGACAGGTGGAAGCCGGGGAGCTGTTTTTT. Protein sequence: CASSQRINGQVEAGELFF.

The genes are TRBV7-9 and TRBJ2-1, with 8 bases lining up with TRBD1. Germline V gene data show CDR1 as SEHNR and CDR2 as FQNEAQ (reference sequence). V lost 5 bases, J lost 7 bases, and 7 bases stayed unmatched. This CDR3 spans 14 amino acids. DNA for the CDR3: TGTGCCAGCAGCCCAGCCGGGACAGGAAATGAGCAGTTCTTC. Translating gives CASSPAGTGNEQFF.

V gene TRBV2 combines with J gene TRBJ2-2, with 10 bases lining up with TRBD1. J gave up 6 bases and V 1 base, and 5 bases lay outside the gene matches. The length of the CDR3 is 16 residues. In germline, CDR1 is SNHLY, CDR2 FYNNEI. The CDR3: CASSEEGDRGSGELFF. The CDR3 DNA sequence: TGTGCCAGCAGTGAAGAGGGGGACAGGGGATCCGGGGAGCTGTTTTTT.

This clone has a handful of counts. The DNA for the CDR3 is TGTGCCACCAGTGATTTGCAACCCGACAGGAGCGAGCAGTACTTC. Translation: CATSDLQPDRSEQYF. The rearrangement joins TRBV24-1 to TRBJ2-7, with D possibly TRBD1 on 6 matching bases. V was clipped by 0 bases and J by 6 bases, with 14 bases between them. CDR1 and CDR2 from the germline V gene are KGHDR and SFDVKD. The CDR3 extends over 15 amino acids.

The chain joins TRBV6-2 or TRBV6-3 to TRBJ2-7, with a tentative D call TRBD2 (5 bases). The length of the CDR3 is 13 residues. Trimming removed 4 bases from V and 7 bases from J, with 14 bases in between. The germline V gene encodes CDR1 MNHEY and CDR2 SVGEGT. The DNA for the CDR3 is TGTGCCAGCAGTTTAGAGGGATTGAGGGAGCAGTACTTC. Residues: CASSLEGLREQYF.

This clone showed up just a few times. This CDR3 reads CASSVGGGGTEAFF. As DNA, the CDR3 is TGTGCCAGCAGCGTAGGCGGGGGAGGCACTGAAGCTTTCTTT. The chain is built from TRBV9 and TRBJ1-1; D might be TRBD1 (5 bases). The V end lost 0 bases, the J end lost 4 bases, and 10 bases lay between the germline ends. CDR3 length: 14 amino acids. CDR1 is SGDLS and CDR2 is YYNGEE in the germline V gene.

This rearrangement joins TRBV18 to TRBJ1-1; TRBD1 matches at 9 bases. The trim removed 6 bases at V and 1 base at J, leaving 6 bases unmatched. The V gene's germline CDR1 is KGHSH and CDR2 LQKENI. The CDR3 loop spans 15 amino acids. CDR3 amino acids: CASSVGTGKNTEAFF. CDR3 DNA sequence: TGTGCCAGCTCTGTGGGGACAGGGAAGAACACTGAAGCTTTCTTT.

The rearrangement uses TRBV6-2 or TRBV6-3 and TRBJ2-3, with TRBD1 identical over 9 bases. CDR3 length: 15 amino acids. Germline trimming cut 5 bases from V and 2 bases from J; bases unmatched to any gene: 5. From germline, CDR1 is MNHEY and CDR2 SVGEGT. The CDR3 loop reads CASSKGQGTTDTQYF. CDR3 bases: TGTGCCAGCAGTAAGGGACAGGGAACCACAGATACGCAGTATTTT.

The V call is TRBV19, the J call TRBJ2-7; 7 bases are a match to TRBD1. Germline assignment: CDR1 LNHDA and CDR2 SQIVND (reference sequence). The trim removed 5 bases at V and 0 bases at J, leaving 7 bases unmatched. This CDR3 is built from 15 residues. CDR3 bases: TGTGCCAGTAGTCCGTGGGGACAGAGCTCCTACGAGCAGTACTTC. This codes for CASSPWGQSSYEQYF.

The chain combines TRBV6-1 with TRBJ1-3, with D perhaps matching TRBD1 (6 bases). V shed 2 bases and J shed 8 bases, with 7 bases lying between them. CDR1 is MNHNS and CDR2 is SASEGT in the germline V gene. The CDR3 contains 12 residues. This CDR3 reads CASSERTDTIYF. The CDR3 bases are TGTGCCAGCAGTGAAAGGACAGACACCATATATTTT.

The V gene is TRBV7-9, the J gene TRBJ2-2; no clear D gene. Germline V gives CDR1 SEHNR, CDR2 FQNEAQ (reference sequence). Trimming stripped 1 base from V and 1 base from J, with 4 bases between. This CDR3 comprises 14 residues. The chain's CDR3 is CASSLEQNTGELFF. In DNA, the CDR3 is TGTGCCAGCAGCTTAGAGCAGAACACCGGGGAGCTGTTTTTT. The whole variable domain, filled in from reference TRBV7-9 and TRBJ2-2, reads DTGVSQNPRHKITKRGQNVTFRCDPISEHNRLYWYRQTLGQGPEFLTYFQNEAQLEKSRLLSDRFSAERPKGSFSTLEIQRTEQGDSAMYLCASSLEQNTGELFFGEGSRLTVL.

The rearrangement joins TRBV6-6 to TRBJ1-1; possible D gene TRBD1, 6 bases. V was shortened by 5 bases and J by 0 bases, with 19 bases between the two germline ends. CDR1 and CDR2 (germline): MNHNY, SVGAGI (reference sequence). This CDR3 is 17 amino acids long. The CDR3 spells CASSLSQGRGMNTEAFF. The CDR3 DNA reads TGTGCCAGCAGTCTTTCACAGGGAAGGGGTATGAACACTGAAGCTTTCTTT.

CDR3 protein: CASSPTGVGGSNSPLHF. CDR3 DNA sequence: TGTGCCAGCTCGCCGACAGGGGTCGGTGGATCTAATTCACCCCTCCACTTT. The V and J genes are TRBV18 and TRBJ1-6, with 8 bases aligning to TRBD1. From germline, CDR1 is KGHSH and CDR2 LQKENI. Trimming cost V 6 bases and J 6 bases; bases outside gene matches: 13. The CDR3 sequence is 17 residues long. Supplemented by reference TRBV18 and TRBJ1-6, the full variable domain reads NAGVMQNPRHLVRRRGQEARLRCSPMKGHSHVYWYRQLPEEGLKFMVYLQKENIIDESGMPKERFSAEFPKEGPSILRIQQVVRGDSAAYFCASSPTGVGGSNSPLHFGNGTRLTVT.

The chain joins TRBV3-1 (or the pseudogene TRBV3-2) to TRBJ2-5; the D gene is possibly TRBD2 (6 bases). The CDR3 extends over 12 amino acids. The V and J ends lost 1 base and 12 bases respectively, with 12 bases between them. Germline assignment: CDR1 LGHDT and CDR2 YNNKEL (reference sequence). The CDR3 is CASSQVGRAEYF. In DNA form, the CDR3 reads TGTGCCAGCAGCCAAGTCGGGAGAGCTGAGTACTTC.

The V and J genes are TRBV2 and TRBJ2-7, with 7 bases that match TRBD1. Trimming took 4 bases from V and 3 from J; bases not matched to a gene: 12. Germline V gene sequence: CDR1 SNHLY, CDR2 FYNNEI. The length of the CDR3 is 16 residues. CDR3 amino acids: CASSGSNRGRSYEQYF. The CDR3 nucleotides are TGTGCCAGCAGTGGATCAAACAGGGGACGTAGCTACGAGCAGTACTTC.